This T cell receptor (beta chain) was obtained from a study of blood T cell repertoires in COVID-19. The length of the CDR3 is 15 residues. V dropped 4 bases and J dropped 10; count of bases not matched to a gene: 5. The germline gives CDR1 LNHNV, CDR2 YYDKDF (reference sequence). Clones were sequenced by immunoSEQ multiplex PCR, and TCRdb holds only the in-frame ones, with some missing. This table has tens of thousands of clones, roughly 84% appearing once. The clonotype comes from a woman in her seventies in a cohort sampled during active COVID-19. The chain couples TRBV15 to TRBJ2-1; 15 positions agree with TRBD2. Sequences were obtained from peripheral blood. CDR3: CATSMGGLAGGEQFF. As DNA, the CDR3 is TGTGCCACCAGCATGGGGGGACTAGCGGGAGGAGAGCAGTTCTTC.